The present T cell receptor (beta chain) was sequenced within a study of cytomegalovirus exposure and HLA in healthy donors. V lost 1 base and J lost 4, with 5 bases in between. Germline CDR1 reads SGHVS; CDR2 reads FQNEAQ. The CDR3 runs to 13 residues. 60 Vbeta and 13 Jbeta primers were used in PCR. Here immunoSEQ multiplex PCR was the method, and the copy in TCRdb shows in-frame clones only, minus some. This repertoire shows some 200,000 clones, roughly 13% found once; its top ten account for 7.8%. Study-level points and caveats: Within the data, a cluster of highly shared sequence variants was likely a sequencing artifact. The study had only CMV serostatus as immune exposure information. Roughly even sequencing depth across donors was the assumption behind the presence/absence analyses. Through in vitro validation, three CMV-associated chains were shown to be specific for CMV antigens.

As for this clone: The antigen remains undetermined.

This clonotype was obtained from a man aged 45-65 years in good health and CMV-seropositive. The sequenced sample was PBMCs. The V gene is TRBV7-8, the J gene TRBJ1-5; no clear D. The DNA for the CDR3 is TGTGCCAGCAGCTTAGATAGTAATCAGCCCCAGCATTTT. This sequence encodes CASSLDSNQPQHF.